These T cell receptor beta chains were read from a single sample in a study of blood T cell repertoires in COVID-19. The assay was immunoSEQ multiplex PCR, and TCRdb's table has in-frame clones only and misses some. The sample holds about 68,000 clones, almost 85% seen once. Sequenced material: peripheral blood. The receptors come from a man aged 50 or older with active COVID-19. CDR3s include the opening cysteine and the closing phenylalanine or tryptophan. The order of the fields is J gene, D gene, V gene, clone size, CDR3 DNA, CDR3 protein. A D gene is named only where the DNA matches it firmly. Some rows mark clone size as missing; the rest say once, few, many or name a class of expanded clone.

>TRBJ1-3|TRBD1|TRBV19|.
TGTGCCAGTAGTATATTTTCTTTAGGACAGGCTTCCGACAGGGACACCATATATTTT
CASSIFSLGQASDRDTIYF
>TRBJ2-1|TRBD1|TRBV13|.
TGTGCCAGCAGCTTTAGACAGAGGGGGCCCAATGAGCAGTTCTTC
CASSFRQRGPNEQFF
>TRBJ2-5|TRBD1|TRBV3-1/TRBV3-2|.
TGTGCCAGCAGCCACCTCGGACAGGGTGAAGAGACCCAGTACTTC
CASSHLGQGEETQYF
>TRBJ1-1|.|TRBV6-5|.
TGTGCCAGCCTCATGGGGGGGGTGAACACTGAAGCTTTCTTT
CASLMGGVNTEAFF
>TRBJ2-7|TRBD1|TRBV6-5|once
TGTGCCAGCAGTTACTCCCCGGGACAGGGGTACTACGAGCAGTACTTC
CASSYSPGQGYYEQYF
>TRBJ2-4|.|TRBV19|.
TGTGCCAGTAGTACCTCTGAGATAGCCAAAAACATTCAGTACTTC
CASSTSEIAKNIQYF
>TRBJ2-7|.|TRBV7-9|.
TGTGCCAGCAGCTTACAGGGCTACGAGCAGTACTTC
CASSLQGYEQYF
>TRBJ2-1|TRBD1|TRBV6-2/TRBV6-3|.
TGTGCCAGCAGCTTGGGACAGAGCTCCTACAATGAGCAGTTCTTC
CASSLGQSSYNEQFF
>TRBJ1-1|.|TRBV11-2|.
TGTGCCAGCAGCGCCAGTCTCTTGAACACTGAAGCTTTCTTT
CASSASLLNTEAFF
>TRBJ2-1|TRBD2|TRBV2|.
TGTGCCAGCAGTCCGGACTACCGACCGGGGGGTGAGCAGTTCTTC
CASSPDYRPGGEQFF
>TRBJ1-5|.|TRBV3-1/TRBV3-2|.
TGTGCCAGCAGCCAAGGTGCAGGGATAAATCAGCCCCAGCATTTT
CASSQGAGINQPQHF
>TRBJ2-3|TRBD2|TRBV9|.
TGTGCCAGCAGCGTAGAAGGGACTAGCGGCACAGATACGCAGTATTTT
CASSVEGTSGTDTQYF